The rows below give T cell receptor beta chains drawn from one sample of a study of CD8 T cells in ankylosing spondylitis. One entry per CDR3 protein, called by TCRdb with MiXCR from the 5' RACE reads. The profile shows about 440,000 distinct CDR3 sequences, roughly 15% of them singletons. Sequences were obtained from blood, either unsorted or a sorted T cell fraction (not recorded which). Every receptor here comes from a male donor with ankylosing spondylitis. CDR3s include the opening cysteine and the closing phenylalanine or tryptophan. Fields, in order: CDR3 DNA, CDR3 protein, clone size, J gene, D gene, V gene. A D gene is named only where the DNA matches it firmly. Clone size is stated in some rows and not others, as once, few, many or a class when expanded.

CDR3 DNA: TGTGCCAGCAGTTTAAGCGGGGGCTCCTACAATGAGCAGTTCTTC
CDR3 protein: CASSLSGGSYNEQFF
clone size: many
J gene: TRBJ2-1
D gene: TRBD2
V gene: TRBV28

CDR3 DNA: TGTGCCAGCAGCAAGGGACTAGCGGGAGTTAATGAGCAGTTCTTC
CDR3 protein: CASSKGLAGVNEQFF
clone size: few
J gene: TRBJ2-1
D gene: TRBD2
V gene: TRBV5-5

CDR3 DNA: TGTGCCAGCAGCTCAGGGAAATCCTACGAGCAGTACTTC
CDR3 protein: CASSSGKSYEQYF
clone size: few
J gene: TRBJ2-7
D gene: -
V gene: TRBV7-9

CDR3 DNA: TGTGCCAGCAGCCAAGTCCACCTTAGAGCGGGGGGCCACTCGAACACCGGGGAGCTGTTTTTT
CDR3 protein: CASSQVHLRAGGHSNTGELFF
clone size: few
J gene: TRBJ2-2
D gene: TRBD2
V gene: TRBV3-1

CDR3 DNA: TGCGCCAGCAGCATCGGGGATACGCAGTATTTT
CDR3 protein: CASSIGDTQYF
clone size: few
J gene: TRBJ2-3
D gene: -
V gene: TRBV5-1

CDR3 DNA: TGTGCCAGCAGCAAAAGGTCAGGAGGAGCAGATACGCAGTATTTT
CDR3 protein: CASSKRSGGADTQYF
clone size: -
J gene: TRBJ2-3
D gene: -
V gene: TRBV3-1

CDR3 DNA: TGTGCCAGCAGTCCCCGACAGGGACCTACCTACGAGCAGTACTTC
CDR3 protein: CASSPRQGPTYEQYF
clone size: -
J gene: TRBJ2-7
D gene: TRBD1
V gene: TRBV12-3/TRBV12-4

CDR3 DNA: TGTGCCAGCAGCTCCCGAGGGACAGGGAAGATGGAGACCCAGTACTTC
CDR3 protein: CASSSRGTGKMETQYF
clone size: -
J gene: TRBJ2-5
D gene: TRBD1
V gene: TRBV7-9

CDR3 DNA: TGTGCCAGCAGTGAGGGACAGTTTAGGTCACCCCTCCACTTT
CDR3 protein: CASSEGQFRSPLHF
clone size: -
J gene: TRBJ1-6
D gene: TRBD1
V gene: TRBV25-1

CDR3 DNA: TGCGCCAGCAGCTACGGCGGACAGGGCTACTTAACTGGTGAAGCTTTCTTT
CDR3 protein: CASSYGGQGYLTGEAFF
clone size: many
J gene: TRBJ1-1
D gene: TRBD1
V gene: TRBV5-1

CDR3 DNA: TGTGCCAGCAGTTCTCGCCTTAGGTGGGCTTTCTTT
CDR3 protein: CASSSRLRWAFF
clone size: -
J gene: TRBJ1-1
D gene: -
V gene: TRBV28

CDR3 DNA: TGCGCCAGCAGCTTGGGACCTACACGTGGCTACACCTTC
CDR3 protein: CASSLGPTRGYTF
clone size: few
J gene: TRBJ1-2
D gene: -
V gene: TRBV5-1

CDR3 DNA: TGTGCCAGCAGCCAAGGCAGGGAAAATGGCTACACCTTC
CDR3 protein: CASSQGRENGYTF
clone size: -
J gene: TRBJ1-2
D gene: -
V gene: TRBV3-1

CDR3 DNA: TGTGCCTGGAGTGCCCATCCGTATGAAGCTTTCTTT
CDR3 protein: CAWSAHPYEAFF
clone size: -
J gene: TRBJ1-1
D gene: -
V gene: TRBV30

CDR3 DNA: TGTGCCAGCAGCTTAGCGGGGGCTAACTATGGCTACACCTTC
CDR3 protein: CASSLAGANYGYTF
clone size: few
J gene: TRBJ1-2
D gene: -
V gene: TRBV7-9

CDR3 DNA: TGTGCCAGCAGTTTAGGGCTAGCGGGAGGTCAAGATACGCAGTATTTT
CDR3 protein: CASSLGLAGGQDTQYF
clone size: -
J gene: TRBJ2-3
D gene: TRBD2
V gene: TRBV28

CDR3 DNA: TGTGCCAGCAGTTACCGGGCGGGGGGAACCTACGAGCAGTACTTC
CDR3 protein: CASSYRAGGTYEQYF
clone size: few
J gene: TRBJ2-7
D gene: TRBD2
V gene: TRBV6-5

CDR3 DNA: TGTGCCAGCAGCCCGCCGGGGGCGGGCTCACCCCTCCACTTT
CDR3 protein: CASSPPGAGSPLHF
clone size: few
J gene: TRBJ1-6
D gene: -
V gene: TRBV4-2

CDR3 DNA: TGTGCCAGCAGTTTCGGGACAGAGGGAATGCATTGGAGCTCCTACGAGCAGTACTTC
CDR3 protein: CASSFGTEGMHWSSYEQYF
clone size: few
J gene: TRBJ2-7
D gene: TRBD1
V gene: TRBV6-5

CDR3 DNA: TGTGCCAGCAGTTTGGGGGGGATAACTGGGGCCAACGTCCTGACTTTC
CDR3 protein: CASSLGGITGANVLTF
clone size: many
J gene: TRBJ2-6
D gene: TRBD2
V gene: TRBV12-3/TRBV12-4

CDR3 DNA: TGTGCCAGCAGTTTTTGGAGGAAATCTAGCACAGATACGCAGTATTTT
CDR3 protein: CASSFWRKSSTDTQYF
clone size: -
J gene: TRBJ2-3
D gene: -
V gene: TRBV12-3/TRBV12-4

CDR3 DNA: TGTGCCAGCTCTCAAGAGGGACAATCCACTGAAGCTTTCTTT
CDR3 protein: CASSQEGQSTEAFF
clone size: -
J gene: TRBJ1-1
D gene: -
V gene: TRBV7-9

CDR3 DNA: TGTGCCAGTAGTACTAGCGGGTCAGGGAATGAGCAGTTCTTC
CDR3 protein: CASSTSGSGNEQFF
clone size: few
J gene: TRBJ2-1
D gene: TRBD2
V gene: TRBV19

CDR3 DNA: TGCACCAGCGGGGAGGACAGCACACTTTCCTACGAGCAGTACTTC
CDR3 protein: CTSGEDSTLSYEQYF
clone size: -
J gene: TRBJ2-7
D gene: -
V gene: TRBV1

CDR3 DNA: TGTGCCAGCAGAACAACCGTCGCATTAGCGGACTCCTACAATGAGCAGTTCTTC
CDR3 protein: CASRTTVALADSYNEQFF
clone size: -
J gene: TRBJ2-1
D gene: -
V gene: TRBV6-1

CDR3 DNA: TGTGCCACCAGCCGGGGTGAGGGGGGTTACAATGAGCAGTTCTTC
CDR3 protein: CATSRGEGGYNEQFF
clone size: -
J gene: TRBJ2-1
D gene: -
V gene: TRBV15

CDR3 DNA: TGTGCCACCAGTTATAAGTTGACTAGGCACTCCTACGAGCAGTACTTC
CDR3 protein: CATSYKLTRHSYEQYF
clone size: -
J gene: TRBJ2-7
D gene: -
V gene: TRBV15

CDR3 DNA: TGTGCCAGCAGTTATACGGGAGCTAACTATGGCTACACCTTC
CDR3 protein: CASSYTGANYGYTF
clone size: many
J gene: TRBJ1-2
D gene: -
V gene: TRBV12-3/TRBV12-4

CDR3 DNA: TGTGCCAGCAGTCCCGGGGGCAGCGGCGGCTTGACCGGGGAGCTGTTTTTT
CDR3 protein: CASSPGGSGGLTGELFF
clone size: few
J gene: TRBJ2-2
D gene: -
V gene: TRBV28

CDR3 DNA: TGTGCCAGCAGCAAGTGCCCCGGGACTAGCGGGAGAGACTCCTACAATGAGCAGTTCTTC
CDR3 protein: CASSKCPGTSGRDSYNEQFF
clone size: few
J gene: TRBJ2-1
D gene: -
V gene: TRBV21-1

CDR3 DNA: TGTGCCATCAGTTCCCGACTCTCCACCGAATCAGATACGCAGTATTTT
CDR3 protein: CAISSRLSTESDTQYF
clone size: -
J gene: TRBJ2-3
D gene: -
V gene: TRBV10-3

CDR3 DNA: TGTGCCAGCAGCCCCGGGGACAGGGTCGGTTCACCCCTCCACTTT
CDR3 protein: CASSPGDRVGSPLHF
clone size: -
J gene: TRBJ1-6
D gene: TRBD1
V gene: TRBV9

CDR3 DNA: TGCGCCAGCAGCCCCGGGACTCCAGGGATCTATGGCTACACCTTC
CDR3 protein: CASSPGTPGIYGYTF
clone size: -
J gene: TRBJ1-2
D gene: -
V gene: TRBV5-1

CDR3 DNA: TGCAGTGCTCGGCAGGACAGCGGGCATTATGGCTACACCTTC
CDR3 protein: CSARQDSGHYGYTF
clone size: few
J gene: TRBJ1-2
D gene: -
V gene: TRBV20-1

CDR3 DNA: TGCAGTGCGAGACACGTTTCGAACACTGAAGCTTTCTTT
CDR3 protein: CSARHVSNTEAFF
clone size: few
J gene: TRBJ1-1
D gene: -
V gene: TRBV20-1

CDR3 DNA: TGTGCCACCAGTGACGGGGGAGCATATCAGCCCCAGCATTTT
CDR3 protein: CATSDGGAYQPQHF
clone size: -
J gene: TRBJ1-5
D gene: -
V gene: TRBV24-1

CDR3 DNA: TGCAGTGCTAGCGGGGCACGTGAGCAGTTCTTC
CDR3 protein: CSASGAREQFF
clone size: few
J gene: TRBJ2-1
D gene: -
V gene: TRBV20-1

CDR3 DNA: TGCGCCAGCAGCGCGGGCGGCGATGGCTACACCTTC
CDR3 protein: CASSAGGDGYTF
clone size: -
J gene: TRBJ1-2
D gene: -
V gene: TRBV5-1

CDR3 DNA: TGCAGTGCTAGCTTCGGGACAGGGGGAGGGGGCTTGGAGCAGTACTTC
CDR3 protein: CSASFGTGGGGLEQYF
clone size: few
J gene: TRBJ2-7
D gene: TRBD1
V gene: TRBV20-1

CDR3 DNA: TGCAGTGCGAGACGACAGGGGAATAAGAACACTGAAGCTTTCTTT
CDR3 protein: CSARRQGNKNTEAFF
clone size: -
J gene: TRBJ1-1
D gene: TRBD1
V gene: TRBV20-1

CDR3 DNA: TGCGCCAGCAGTTCTGGGTCCAGGGGCGTTCTCCTTAACTCCAGGAACACTGAAGCTTTCTTT
CDR3 protein: CASSSGSRGVLLNSRNTEAFF
clone size: -
J gene: TRBJ1-1
D gene: -
V gene: TRBV5-1

CDR3 DNA: TGTGCCAGCAGCCTTACTTGGCGGACCTACGAGCAGTACTTC
CDR3 protein: CASSLTWRTYEQYF
clone size: -
J gene: TRBJ2-7
D gene: -
V gene: TRBV3-1

CDR3 DNA: TGTGCCAGCACCGACAGGTTTGAAAATTCACCCCTCCACTTT
CDR3 protein: CASTDRFENSPLHF
clone size: few
J gene: TRBJ1-6
D gene: -
V gene: TRBV7-3

CDR3 DNA: TGCAGTGCTACACCCGGACAGCACACCGGGGAGCTGTTTTTT
CDR3 protein: CSATPGQHTGELFF
clone size: few
J gene: TRBJ2-2
D gene: -
V gene: TRBV20-1

CDR3 DNA: TGTGCCAGCAGTTACATGATAGGGGAAAACGGCTACACCTTC
CDR3 protein: CASSYMIGENGYTF
clone size: -
J gene: TRBJ1-2
D gene: -
V gene: TRBV6-2/TRBV6-3

CDR3 DNA: TGTGCCACCAGCCGGGGACTCCTCAGCACAGATACGCAGTATTTT
CDR3 protein: CATSRGLLSTDTQYF
clone size: few
J gene: TRBJ2-3
D gene: -
V gene: TRBV24-1

CDR3 DNA: TGTGCCAGCAGCTTTTCAGGGGGCGCGGAGACCCAGTACTTC
CDR3 protein: CASSFSGGAETQYF
clone size: -
J gene: TRBJ2-5
D gene: TRBD1
V gene: TRBV7-9

CDR3 DNA: TGTGCCAGCAGCCGCCTCCGGGACACTGAAGCTTTCTTT
CDR3 protein: CASSRLRDTEAFF
clone size: -
J gene: TRBJ1-1
D gene: -
V gene: TRBV7-8

CDR3 DNA: TGTGCCAGCACCCCAGGGCGGGTCTCCTACAATGAGCAGTTCTTC
CDR3 protein: CASTPGRVSYNEQFF
clone size: few
J gene: TRBJ2-1
D gene: -
V gene: TRBV28

CDR3 DNA: TGCGCCAGCAGCGCGAATGGGGGGGCATCAGATACGCAGTATTTT
CDR3 protein: CASSANGGASDTQYF
clone size: -
J gene: TRBJ2-3
D gene: -
V gene: TRBV5-1

CDR3 DNA: TGCAGTGCTAGAGACCGGGGCACACCCAGGGCCGGGGAGCTGTTTTTT
CDR3 protein: CSARDRGTPRAGELFF
clone size: few
J gene: TRBJ2-2
D gene: -
V gene: TRBV20-1

CDR3 DNA: TGTGCCAGCAGCCCCCGGACAGGGATCCAAGAGACCCAGTACTTC
CDR3 protein: CASSPRTGIQETQYF
clone size: -
J gene: TRBJ2-5
D gene: TRBD1
V gene: TRBV9

CDR3 DNA: TGCAGTGCTTGGCCCCTAGCGGGGGCAGACCTCCAGTTCTTC
CDR3 protein: CSAWPLAGADLQFF
clone size: few
J gene: TRBJ2-1
D gene: TRBD2
V gene: TRBV20-1

CDR3 DNA: TGTGCCAGCAGTCAAAGGAAGGGTAGTAGTGAAAAACTGTTTTTT
CDR3 protein: CASSQRKGSSEKLFF
clone size: few
J gene: TRBJ1-4
D gene: -
V gene: TRBV7-2

CDR3 DNA: TGTGCCAGCAGCCAGGGACTAGAATCCTACAATGAGCAGTTCTTC
CDR3 protein: CASSQGLESYNEQFF
clone size: many
J gene: TRBJ2-1
D gene: TRBD2
V gene: TRBV7-8

CDR3 DNA: TGTGCCAGCAGCCCTAGACTAGCAGAGAAGCAGTTCTTC
CDR3 protein: CASSPRLAEKQFF
clone size: -
J gene: TRBJ2-1
D gene: TRBD2
V gene: TRBV11-3

CDR3 DNA: TGTGCCAGCAGCTTGGACCTGGGCCGGGGGGATGAGACCCAGTACTTC
CDR3 protein: CASSLDLGRGDETQYF
clone size: few
J gene: TRBJ2-5
D gene: TRBD2
V gene: TRBV5-6

CDR3 DNA: TGTGCCAGCAGTTTCGACCCAGCCCCGGGTCAGCCCCAGCATTTT
CDR3 protein: CASSFDPAPGQPQHF
clone size: few
J gene: TRBJ1-5
D gene: -
V gene: TRBV27